This T cell receptor beta chain was identified in a study of beta chain features in type 1 diabetes. At the level of the study: Age, gender, cell numbers and subset yield matched between patients and controls. General observations from the study: Here, the possible influence of HLA type (on TCRB rearrangement) remained unresolved. The cDNA sequencing approach could over-represent high-TCR-expressing cells. Fewer junction insertions and more nucleotide deletions appeared in type 1 diabetes patients.

Expressed TCRB transcripts were sequenced because the entire RNA isolate underwent reverse transcription. The protocol was immunoSEQ multiplex PCR, while the TCRdb copy is restricted to in-frame clones and leaves out a portion. In the table there are 350,000 to 400,000 clones, less than 15% of which are singletons. CDR3 length equals 15 residues. This clone was found a few times. Its matching antigen is unknown. The sequence derives from a woman between 18 and 30 years old in good health. The V gene is TRBV21-1, the J gene TRBJ2-5; TRBD1, the D gene given by the table, was not confirmed from the DNA. TRBV21-1 is a pseudogene locus. Sequenced input: naive CD4+ T cells from blood. This CDR3 reads CASSRGTVRGETQYF. The CDR3 nucleotides read TGTGCCAGCAGCAGAGGGACAGTAAGAGGAGAGACCCAGTACTTC.